This T cell receptor (beta chain) was captured by sequencing in a study of shared T cell receptors in the human thymus. The CDR3 totals 14 residues. The ends were cut back, 1 base at V and 4 bases at J, with 10 bases in the middle. CDR1 and CDR2 from the germline V gene are PRHDT and FYEKMQ (reference sequence). Generated by immunoSEQ multiplex PCR, the TCRdb table keeps only in-frame clones and is missing some. This sample has about 660,000 clones, with 70% to 90% found just once. This sample was shared with a second study, whose subject was human thymus T cells. From that study: The donor group consisted of healthy Finnish infants who were having corrective surgery for congenital heart defects. During corrective heart surgery, resections were taken, and the thymus tissue came from them. Thymic and blood repertoires appeared to display a bias in their usage of V and J genes. Unrelated individuals were reported by related research to share highly overlapping thymic repertoires.

The V gene is TRBV13, the J gene TRBJ1-1; no clear D gene. What was sequenced was thymocytes. The source of this sequence is a boy under two years old with a congenital heart defect. Written as DNA, the CDR3 is TGTGCCAGCAGCTTAGTAGCAGCCATCACTGAAGCTTTCTTT. This encodes CASSLVAAITEAFF.